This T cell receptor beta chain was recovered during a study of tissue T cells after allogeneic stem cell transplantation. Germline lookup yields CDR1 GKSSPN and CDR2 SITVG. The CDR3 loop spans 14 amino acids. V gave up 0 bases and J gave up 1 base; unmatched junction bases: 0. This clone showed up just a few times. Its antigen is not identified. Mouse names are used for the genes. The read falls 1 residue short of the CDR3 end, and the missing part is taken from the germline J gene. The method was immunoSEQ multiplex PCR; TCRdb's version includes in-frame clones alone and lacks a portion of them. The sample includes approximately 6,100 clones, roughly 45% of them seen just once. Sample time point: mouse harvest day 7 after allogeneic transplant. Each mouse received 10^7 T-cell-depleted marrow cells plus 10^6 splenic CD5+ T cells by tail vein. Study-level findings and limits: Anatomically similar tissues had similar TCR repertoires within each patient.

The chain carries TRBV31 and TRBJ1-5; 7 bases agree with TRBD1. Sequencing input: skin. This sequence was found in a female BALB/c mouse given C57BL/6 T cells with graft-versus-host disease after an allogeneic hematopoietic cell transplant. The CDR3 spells CAWSLQGNNQAPLF. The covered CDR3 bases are TGTGCCTGGAGTCTACAGGGGAACAACCAGGCTCCGCTT.